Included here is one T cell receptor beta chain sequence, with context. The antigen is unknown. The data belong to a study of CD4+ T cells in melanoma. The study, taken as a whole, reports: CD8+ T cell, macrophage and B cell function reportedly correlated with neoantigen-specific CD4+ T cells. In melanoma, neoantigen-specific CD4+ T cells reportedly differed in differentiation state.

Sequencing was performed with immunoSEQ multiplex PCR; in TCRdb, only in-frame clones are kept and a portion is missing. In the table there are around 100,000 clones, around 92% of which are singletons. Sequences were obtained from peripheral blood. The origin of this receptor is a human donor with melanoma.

CDR3 bases: TGTGCCAGCAGCCGGACAGGGCGCCTATCTTTAGACACCATATATTTT. This translates into CASSRTGRLSLDTIYF. The V call is TRBV7-6, the J call TRBJ1-3; 8 nucleotides agree with TRBD1. Unmatched junction bases numbered 14, after V lost 5 bases and J lost 8 bases. Germline V gene lookup returns CDR1 SGHVS and CDR2 FNYEAQ. The CDR3 loop spans 16 amino acids. The full variable domain, with the rest looked up from reference TRBV7-6 and TRBJ1-3, is GAGVSQSPRYKVTKRGQDVALRCDPISGHVSLYWYRQALGQGPEFLTYFNYEAQQDKSGLPNDRFSAERPEGSISTLTIQRTEQRDSAMYRCASSRTGRLSLDTIYFGEGSWLTVV.